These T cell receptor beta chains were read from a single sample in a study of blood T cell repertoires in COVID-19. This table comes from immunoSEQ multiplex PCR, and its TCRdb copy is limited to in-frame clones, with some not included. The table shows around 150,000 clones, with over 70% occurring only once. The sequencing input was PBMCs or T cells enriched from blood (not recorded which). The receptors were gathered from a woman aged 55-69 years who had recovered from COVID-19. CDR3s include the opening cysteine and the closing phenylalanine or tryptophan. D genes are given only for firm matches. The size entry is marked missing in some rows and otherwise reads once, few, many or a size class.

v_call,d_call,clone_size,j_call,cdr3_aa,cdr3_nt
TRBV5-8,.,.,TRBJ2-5,CASAWTGGEETQYF,TGTGCCAGCGCGTGGACAGGCGGGGAAGAGACCCAGTACTTC
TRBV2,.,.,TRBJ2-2,CASSSDGRPTGELFF,TGTGCCAGCAGTTCAGACGGGAGACCCACCGGGGAGCTGTTTTTT
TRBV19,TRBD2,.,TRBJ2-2,CASSMLAGTGELFF,TGTGCCAGTAGTATGCTAGCGGGCACCGGGGAGCTGTTTTTT
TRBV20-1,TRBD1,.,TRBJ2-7,CSASRGQGFAEQYF,TGCAGTGCTAGTAGGGGACAGGGATTCGCCGAGCAGTACTTC
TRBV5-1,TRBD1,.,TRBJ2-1,CASTPDRAGNEQFF,TGCGCCAGCACCCCGGACAGGGCTGGCAATGAGCAGTTCTTC
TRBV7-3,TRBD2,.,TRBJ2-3,CASSLTGGSDTQYF,TGTGCCAGCAGCTTAACGGGGGGGTCAGATACGCAGTATTTT
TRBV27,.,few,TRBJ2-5,CASSDLKNTGSVETQYF,TGTGCCAGCAGTGACCTCAAAAATACAGGGTCGGTGGAGACCCAGTACTTC
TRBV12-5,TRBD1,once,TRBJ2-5,CASVAGQGQETQYF,TGTGCTAGTGTCGCAGGACAGGGCCAAGAGACCCAGTACTTC
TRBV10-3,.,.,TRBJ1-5,CAISIGGGSNQPQHF,TGTGCCATCAGCATCGGTGGAGGAAGCAATCAGCCCCAGCATTTT
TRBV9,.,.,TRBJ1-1,CASSSGLRLNTEAFF,TGTGCCAGCAGCTCCGGACTAAGGTTGAACACTGAAGCTTTCTTT
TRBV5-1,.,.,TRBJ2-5,CASSLTRVNGETQYF,TGCGCCAGCAGCTTGACGCGGGTGAACGGGGAGACCCAGTACTTC
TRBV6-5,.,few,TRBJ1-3,CASSYTRPETGNTIYF,TGTGCCAGCAGTTATACCAGGCCAGAAACTGGAAACACCATATATTTT
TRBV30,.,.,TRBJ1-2,CAWSRGFTNYGYTF,TGTGCCTGGAGTAGGGGGTTTACTAACTATGGCTACACCTTC
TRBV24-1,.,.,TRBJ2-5,CATSDLTGRSETQYF,TGTGCCACCAGTGATTTGACCGGGAGAAGTGAGACCCAGTACTTC
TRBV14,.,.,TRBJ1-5,CASSQNTGSPQHF,TGTGCCAGCAGCCAGAATACGGGATCGCCCCAGCATTTT
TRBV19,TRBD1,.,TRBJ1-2,CASSGTDINYGYTF,TGTGCCAGTAGTGGGACAGATATTAACTATGGCTACACCTTC
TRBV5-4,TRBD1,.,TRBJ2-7,CASSLNRGTYEQYF,TGTGCCAGCAGCTTGAACAGGGGCACCTACGAGCAGTACTTC
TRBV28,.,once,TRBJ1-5,CASSFIRGKQPQHF,TGTGCCAGCAGTTTCATCCGCGGGAAGCAGCCCCAGCATTTT
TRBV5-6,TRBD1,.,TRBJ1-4,CASSSRQGAHEKLFF,TGTGCCAGCAGCTCTAGACAGGGGGCGCATGAAAAACTGTTTTTT
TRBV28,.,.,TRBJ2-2,CASSSFAVNTGELFF,TGTGCCAGCAGTTCATTTGCGGTGAACACCGGGGAGCTGTTTTTT
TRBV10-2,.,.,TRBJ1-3,CASTSNGDTIYF,TGCGCCAGCACCAGTAACGGGGACACCATATATTTT
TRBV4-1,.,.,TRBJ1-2,CASRDSGGYTF,TGCGCCAGCAGGGATTCCGGGGGCTACACCTTC
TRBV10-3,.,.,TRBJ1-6,CAISRGNSPLHF,TGTGCCATCAGTCGGGGTAATTCACCCCTCCACTTT
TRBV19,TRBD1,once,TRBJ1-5,CASSIAGTGNFLRNQPQHF,TGTGCCAGTAGTATCGCCGGGACAGGCAATTTTTTACGAAATCAGCCCCAGCATTTT
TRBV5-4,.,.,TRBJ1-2,CASSSDSFSTF,TGTGCCAGCAGCTCGGACAGCTTTAGCACCTTC
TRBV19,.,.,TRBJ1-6,CASSTNGDTSPLHF,TGTGCCAGTAGTACAAACGGGGACACCTCACCCCTCCACTTT
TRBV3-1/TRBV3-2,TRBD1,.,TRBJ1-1,CASSLRTGVMNTEAFF,TGTGCCAGCAGCCTACGGACAGGGGTGATGAACACTGAAGCTTTCTTT
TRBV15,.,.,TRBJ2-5,CATSSLLGRETQYF,TGTGCCACCAGCAGCCTTTTAGGCAGGGAGACCCAGTACTTC
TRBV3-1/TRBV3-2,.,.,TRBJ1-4,CASSPMGGGEKLFF,TGTGCCAGCAGCCCCATGGGGGGGGGAGAAAAACTGTTTTTT
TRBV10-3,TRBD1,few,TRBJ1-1,CAIKTPTGDGTGEAFF,TGTGCCATCAAAACTCCAACAGGGGACGGGACTGGGGAAGCTTTCTTT
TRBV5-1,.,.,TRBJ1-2,CASSSGGGAFDYGYTF,TGCGCCAGCAGCTCCGGTGGGGGGGCCTTTGACTATGGCTACACCTTC
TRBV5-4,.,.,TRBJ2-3,CASSFGTDTQYF,TGTGCCAGCAGCTTCGGCACAGATACGCAGTATTTT
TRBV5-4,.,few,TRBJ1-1,CASSFQNTEAFF,TGTGCCAGCAGCTTTCAGAACACTGAAGCTTTCTTT
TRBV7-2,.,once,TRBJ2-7,CASSPNSVGEQYF,TGTGCCAGCAGCCCCAACTCGGTCGGCGAGCAGTACTTC
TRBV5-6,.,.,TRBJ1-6,CASSPGSSYNSPLHF,TGTGCCAGCAGCCCGGGGAGCTCCTATAATTCACCCCTCCACTTT
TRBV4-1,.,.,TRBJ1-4,CASSQSPGSQSFATNEKLFF,TGCGCCAGCAGCCAAAGCCCCGGGTCCCAATCGTTTGCAACTAATGAAAAACTGTTTTTT
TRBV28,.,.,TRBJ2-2,CASSFFSPTGELFF,TGTGCCAGCAGTTTTTTTTCCCCTACCGGGGAGCTGTTTTTT
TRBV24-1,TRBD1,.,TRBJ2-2,CATSPGGHKTGELFF,TGTGCCACCAGCCCAGGGGGACATAAGACCGGGGAGCTGTTTTTT
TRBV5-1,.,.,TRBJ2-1,CASSSTGETYNEQFF,TGCGCCAGCAGCTCAACGGGGGAAACCTACAATGAGCAGTTCTTC
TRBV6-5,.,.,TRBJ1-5,CASSSQGNQPQHF,TGTGCCAGCAGTTCACAGGGAAATCAGCCCCAGCATTTT
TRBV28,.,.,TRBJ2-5,CASSPGSLSEETQYF,TGTGCCAGCAGCCCAGGGTCGCTATCGGAAGAGACCCAGTACTTC
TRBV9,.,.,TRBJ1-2,CASSGGGRGNYGYTF,TGTGCCAGCAGCGGCGGGGGAAGGGGGAACTATGGCTACACCTTC
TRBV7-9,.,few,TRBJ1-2,CASSSPGLSGYTF,TGTGCCAGCAGCTCTCCGGGGTTAAGTGGCTACACCTTC
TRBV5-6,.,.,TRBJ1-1,CASSSGGQGNTEAFF,TGTGCCAGCAGCTCGGGAGGGCAGGGGAACACTGAAGCTTTCTTT
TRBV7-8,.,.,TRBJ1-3,CASSLVLGWTGGSGNTIYF,TGTGCCAGCAGCTTAGTTCTGGGGTGGACCGGGGGGTCTGGAAACACCATATATTTT
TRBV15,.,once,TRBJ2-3,CATSNRRAEGRADTQYF,TGTGCCACCAGCAATCGACGCGCGGAGGGCCGTGCAGATACGCAGTATTTT
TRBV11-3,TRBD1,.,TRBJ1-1,CASSSGQGANTEAFF,TGTGCCAGCAGCTCTGGACAGGGGGCGAACACTGAAGCTTTCTTT
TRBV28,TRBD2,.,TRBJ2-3,CASSFFLAGGPRDTQYF,TGTGCCAGCAGTTTCTTCCTAGCGGGGGGGCCGAGGGATACGCAGTATTTT
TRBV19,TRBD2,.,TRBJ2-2,CASSMGGLAGSTGELFF,TGTGCCAGTAGTATGGGAGGGCTAGCGGGGTCCACCGGGGAGCTGTTTTTT
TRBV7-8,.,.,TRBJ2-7,CASSHVQGEQYF,TGTGCCAGCAGCCACGTTCAGGGCGAGCAGTACTTC